This T cell receptor (beta chain) was sequenced during a study of T cell responses to AZD1222 COVID-19 vaccine. Produced via immunoSEQ multiplex PCR; TCRdb's table is partial and in-frame only. The sample lists about 28,000 clones; just under 80% were seen once. Germline CDR1 MNHNS, CDR2 SASEGT. The CDR3 length is 16 residues. V lost 1 base and J lost 1; bases outside the gene matches: 3. The gene calls are TRBV6-1 and TRBJ2-4, with 8 nucleotides matching TRBD2. The TCR comes from an adult in good health. The sample was peripheral blood, taken on day 0 of AZD1222 vaccination. The CDR3 loop is CASSEGLAGAKNIQYF. For the CDR3, the DNA is TGTGCCAGCAGTGAAGGGCTAGCGGGCGCCAAAAACATTCAGTACTTC.